This TCR beta chain emerged from a study of T cell responses to AZD1222 COVID-19 vaccine. Libraries were prepared by immunoSEQ multiplex PCR; TCRdb keeps only in-frame clonotypes and omits some of them. The sample yields approximately 120,000 clones, around 84% seen once. Points on this clone: Its antigen is undetermined.

Doses given second, at about 4 or about 12 weeks, were pooled. Study outcomes and limitations: In a largely white British group with more females than males, clonal diversity was possibly underestimated. Spike-specific TCR breadth and depth grew following two AZD1222 doses.

V was cut by 6 bases and J by 0 bases, with 6 bases left in between. Germline V gene sequence: CDR1 ENHRY, CDR2 SYGVKD. The CDR3 loop spans 13 amino acids. The V gene is TRBV10-3, the J gene TRBJ1-3, with unresolved D. The sequence came from an adult who received the AZD1222 COVID-19 vaccine. The source was peripheral blood, collected 28 days after the second AZD1222 dose. The CDR3 DNA sequence: TGTGCCATCAGACTGGACTCTGGAAACACCATATATTTT. It encodes CAIRLDSGNTIYF.